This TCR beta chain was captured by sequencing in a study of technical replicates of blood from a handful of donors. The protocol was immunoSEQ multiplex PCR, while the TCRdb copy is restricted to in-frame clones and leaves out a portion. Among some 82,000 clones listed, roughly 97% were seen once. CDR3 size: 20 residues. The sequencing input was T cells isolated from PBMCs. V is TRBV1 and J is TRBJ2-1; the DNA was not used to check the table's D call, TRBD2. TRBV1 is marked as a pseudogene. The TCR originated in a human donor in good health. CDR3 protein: CTSSQEHPSAGGRRYNEQFF. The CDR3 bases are TGCACCAGCAGCCAAGAACACCCCTCCGCGGGGGGGCGAAGGTACAATGAGCAGTTCTTC.